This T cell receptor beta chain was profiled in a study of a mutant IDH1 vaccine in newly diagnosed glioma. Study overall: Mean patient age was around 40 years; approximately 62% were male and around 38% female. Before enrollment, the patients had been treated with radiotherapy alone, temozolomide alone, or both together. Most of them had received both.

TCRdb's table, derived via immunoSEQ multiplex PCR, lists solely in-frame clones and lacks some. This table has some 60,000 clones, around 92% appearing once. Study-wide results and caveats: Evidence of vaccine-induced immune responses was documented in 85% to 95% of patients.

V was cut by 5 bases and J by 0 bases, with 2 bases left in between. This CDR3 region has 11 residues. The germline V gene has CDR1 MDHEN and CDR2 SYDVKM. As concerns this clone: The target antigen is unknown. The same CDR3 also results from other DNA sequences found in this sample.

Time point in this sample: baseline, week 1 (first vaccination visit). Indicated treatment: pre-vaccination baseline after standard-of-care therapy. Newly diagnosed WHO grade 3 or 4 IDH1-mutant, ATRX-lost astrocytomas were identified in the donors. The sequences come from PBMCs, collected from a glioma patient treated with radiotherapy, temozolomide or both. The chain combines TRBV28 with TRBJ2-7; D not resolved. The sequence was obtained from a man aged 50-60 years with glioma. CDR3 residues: CASSRSYEQYF. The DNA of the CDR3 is TGTGCCAGCAGTCGCTCCTACGAGCAGTACTTC.